The 10 T cell receptor beta chains below come from one sample, sequenced in a study of blood T cell repertoires in COVID-19 (dated by TCRdb to the early 2020s). The library relied on the immunoSEQ multiplex PCR assay. The table was pulled from immuneACCESS by TCRdb, which kept in-frame rearrangements only. Such tables lose some clones; where checked, under half of the loss comes from unresolved V genes, and the rest has no known cause. For this sample there are fewer than 300,000 clones; 90% appear just once. More than 0.95% of the sample is in the top ten clones. Sequenced input: PBMCs or T cells enriched from blood (not recorded which). These receptors came from a woman younger than 45 who had recovered from COVID-19.

This sequence joins TRBV6-1 and TRBJ2-1; 7 positions match TRBD1. From germline, CDR1 is MNHNS and CDR2 SASEGT. The J segment lost 4 bases and the V segment lost 4 bases, leaving 4 bases of the junction unmatched. This CDR3 comprises 14 residues. CDR3 sequence reads: CASSAQGEYNEQFF. In DNA, the CDR3 is TGTGCCAGCAGTGCCCAGGGGGAATACAATGAGCAGTTCTTC.

The chain joins TRBV28 to TRBJ1-2; 8 bases are a match to TRBD1. The CDR3 has 14 residues. In germline, CDR1 is MDHEN, CDR2 SYDVKM. V shed 2 bases, J shed 7 bases, and the junction held 6 bases outside the gene matches. CDR3 DNA sequence: TGTGCCAGCAGTTTAGGACAGGGAGGCTCTGGCTACACCTTC. It is translated as CASSLGQGGSGYTF.

The chain links TRBV5-1 to TRBJ1-2, with unresolved D. The V and J ends lost 5 bases and 0 bases respectively, with 11 bases between them. Germline CDR1 and CDR2: SGHRS and YFSETQ. The CDR3 sequence is 14 residues long. The CDR3 nucleotides read TGCGCCAGCAGTCGGAGCGCCACTAACTATGGCTACACCTTC. This encodes CASSRSATNYGYTF.

V and J are TRBV11-2 and TRBJ2-1; 9 nucleotides line up with TRBD2. CDR1 and CDR2 from the germline V gene are SGHAT and FQNNGV. The V gene end was trimmed by 5 bases and the J gene end by 1 base; junction bases not matched to a gene: 3. The CDR3 contains 15 residues. The DNA of the CDR3 is TGTGCCAGCAGCCGCACTAGCGGGTCCTACAATGAGCAGTTCTTC. Residues: CASSRTSGSYNEQFF.

V and J are TRBV9 and TRBJ1-3; 9 nucleotides line up with TRBD1. After removal of 4 bases from V and 0 bases from J, the junction contained 5 bases not matched to a gene. The CDR3 extends over 16 amino acids. CDR1 and CDR2 from the germline V gene are SGDLS and YYNGEE. CDR3 in DNA: TGTGCCAGCAGCCGACAGGGGGAAAGCTCTGGAAACACCATATATTTT. The encoded protein is CASSRQGESSGNTIYF.

This rearrangement joins TRBV27 to TRBJ2-1; TRBD2 aligns across 9 bases. Trimming cost V 4 bases and J 4 bases; bases outside gene matches: 11. Germline CDR1 is MNHEY and CDR2 is SMNVEV (reference sequence). This CDR3 spans 17 amino acids. Here the CDR3 reads CASSSLLAGVGYNEQFF. CDR3 coding DNA: TGTGCCAGCAGTTCCTTATTAGCGGGAGTGGGGTACAATGAGCAGTTCTTC.

This chain joins TRBV28 and TRBJ1-4; D unresolved. This CDR3 contains 16 residues. Germline V gene lookup returns CDR1 MDHEN and CDR2 SYDVKM. Trimming pared 6 bases from V and 7 bases from J, leaving 21 bases between. CDR3 region: CASSGSWEGWAEKLFF. The CDR3 nucleotides are TGTGCCAGCAGCGGCAGTTGGGAGGGCTGGGCTGAAAAACTGTTTTTT.

This rearrangement joins TRBV7-2 to TRBJ1-1; 8 bases fit TRBD1. Germline V gene data show CDR1 as SGHTA and CDR2 as FQGNSA. Trimming at V came to 5 bases and at J to 10 bases, leaving 12 bases not matched to a gene. The CDR3 loop spans 14 amino acids. The CDR3 coding sequence is TGTGCCAGCAGCACAAAAGGACAGGGTCGTACAGCTTTCTTT. Residues: CASSTKGQGRTAFF.

As to this clone: The sample contains more than one DNA sequence encoding this CDR3. CDR3 nucleotides: TGTGCCAGCTCACCGGGACAAAATCAAGAGACCCAGTACTTC. It is translated as CASSPGQNQETQYF. This chain connects TRBV18 to TRBJ2-5; TRBD1 might be the D (6 bases). CDR1 and CDR2 (germline): KGHSH, LQKENI. This CDR3 is built from 14 residues. V lost 3 bases and J 2 bases, leaving 10 bases between the germline ends. Drawing the rest from reference TRBV18 and TRBJ2-5, the complete variable domain is NAGVMQNPRHLVRRRGQEARLRCSPMKGHSHVYWYRQLPEEGLKFMVYLQKENIIDESGMPKERFSAEFPKEGPSILRIQQVVRGDSAAYFCASSPGQNQETQYFGPGTRLLVL.

This chain connects TRBV5-4 to TRBJ2-1; possibly TRBD1 for D (6 bases). CDR3 length equals 15 residues. Deletions cut 3 bases from V and 0 bases from J, with 10 bases between. Germline assignment: CDR1 SGHNT and CDR2 YYREEE (reference sequence). The CDR3 sequence: CASSWDTPSYNEQFF. CDR3 bases: TGTGCCAGCAGCTGGGACACCCCCTCCTACAATGAGCAGTTCTTC.